In this sample, the clone carrying this T cell receptor (beta chain) turned up a few times. The antigen remains undetermined. The data were obtained in a study of metastatic and nonmetastatic thyroid tumors. Overall study: Both malignant and benign thyroid patients supplied peripheral blood and tumor or nodule tissue samples, across which the repertoires of these patients were then compared. Overall study results and limits: Patients with malignant thyroid tumors reportedly had significantly higher TCR beta diversity than those with benign nodules, in blood and tumor.

No treatment of any kind had been given to any patient before thyroid surgery. TCRdb reanalyzed the PCR reads via MiXCR. The sample has about 26,000 clones, about 26% seen once. The source is a female donor with papillary thyroid cancer or a benign thyroid nodule (not recorded which). Some clones in this sample may be carry-over from other donors' samples. Sequencing was performed on blood.

In DNA, the CDR3 is TGTGCCACCAGTGATTCGCATAGCGGGAGGGGCAATGAGCAGTTCTTC. Amino acids: CATSDSHSGRGNEQFF. The rearrangement uses TRBV24-1 and TRBJ2-1; 11 bases line up with TRBD2. The germline V gene has CDR1 KGHDR and CDR2 SFDVKD. V trimming: 2 bases; J trimming: 6 bases; junction bases outside the gene matches: 5. The CDR3 runs to 16 residues.